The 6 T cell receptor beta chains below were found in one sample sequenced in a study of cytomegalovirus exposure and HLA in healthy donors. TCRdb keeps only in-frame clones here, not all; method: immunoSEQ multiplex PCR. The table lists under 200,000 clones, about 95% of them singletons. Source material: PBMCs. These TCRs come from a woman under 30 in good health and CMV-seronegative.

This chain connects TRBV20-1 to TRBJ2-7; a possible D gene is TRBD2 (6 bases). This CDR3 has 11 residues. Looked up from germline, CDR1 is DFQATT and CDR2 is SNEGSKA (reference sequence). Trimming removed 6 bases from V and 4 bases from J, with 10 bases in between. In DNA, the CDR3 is TGCAGTGCGGTGACTAGGTACGAGCAGTACTTC. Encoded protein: CSAVTRYEQYF.

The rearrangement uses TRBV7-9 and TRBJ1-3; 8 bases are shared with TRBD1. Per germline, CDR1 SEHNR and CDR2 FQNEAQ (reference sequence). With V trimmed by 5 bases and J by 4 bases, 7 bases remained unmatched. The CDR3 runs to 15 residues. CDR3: CASSPRTGRGNTIYF. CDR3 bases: TGTGCCAGCAGCCCGCGGACAGGGCGAGGAAACACCATATATTTT.

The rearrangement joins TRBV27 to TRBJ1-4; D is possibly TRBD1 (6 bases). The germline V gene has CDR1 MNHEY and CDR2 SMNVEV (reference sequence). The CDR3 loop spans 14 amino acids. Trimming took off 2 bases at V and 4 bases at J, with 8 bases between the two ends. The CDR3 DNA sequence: TGTGCCAGCAGTTTAGGACAGTTTAATGAAAAACTGTTTTTT. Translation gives CASSLGQFNEKLFF.

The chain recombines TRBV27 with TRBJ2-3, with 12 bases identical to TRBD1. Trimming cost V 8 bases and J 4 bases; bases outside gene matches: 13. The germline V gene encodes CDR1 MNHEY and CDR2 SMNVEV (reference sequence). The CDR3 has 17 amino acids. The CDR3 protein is CASQERGGQGAADTQYF. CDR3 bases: TGTGCCAGCCAAGAGCGTGGGGGACAGGGGGCGGCAGATACGCAGTATTTT.

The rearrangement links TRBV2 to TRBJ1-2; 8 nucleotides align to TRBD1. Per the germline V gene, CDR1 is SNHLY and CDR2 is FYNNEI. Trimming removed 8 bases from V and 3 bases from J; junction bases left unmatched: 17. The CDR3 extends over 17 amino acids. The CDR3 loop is CASADARGRGRDYGYTF. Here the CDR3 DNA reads TGTGCCAGCGCGGACGCCAGGGGGCGAGGAAGAGACTATGGCTACACCTTC.

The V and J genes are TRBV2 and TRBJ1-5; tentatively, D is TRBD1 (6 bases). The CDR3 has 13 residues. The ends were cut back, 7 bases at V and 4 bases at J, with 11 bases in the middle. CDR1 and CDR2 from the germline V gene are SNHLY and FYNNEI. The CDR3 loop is CASMDRENQPQHF. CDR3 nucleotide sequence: TGTGCCAGCATGGACAGAGAGAATCAGCCCCAGCATTTT.